A single sample is the source of the 15 T cell receptor beta chains below, sequenced in a study of response to subunit inactivated influenza vaccine. TCRdb processed the RT-PCR reads anew with MiXCR; each CDR3 protein has one entry. The sample carries roughly 620,000 distinct CDR3 sequences, approximately 11% recorded once. The sample also formed part of further work on T cells expressing NK-cell markers. From that second work: Synthesis of TCR beta cDNA relied on 5'RACE template switching carrying UMIs.

The input for sequencing was PBMCs from blood, taken on the day of vaccination. These receptors came from a man in his forties or fifties who received an inactivated influenza vaccine.

This clonotype was counted only a few times. The V and J genes are TRBV12-3 or TRBV12-4 and TRBJ2-5; D unresolved. CDR3 length equals 14 residues. V dropped 4 bases and J dropped 0 bases, with 9 bases sitting between them. The CDR3 DNA reads TGTGCCAGCAGTTCTCGACGGGACCAAGAGACCCAGTACTTC. This codes for CASSSRRDQETQYF.

This clonotype was seen a few times. The DNA of the CDR3 is TGTGCCAGCAGGGACAAGGGAAGGGACACTGAAGCTTTCTTT. This codes for CASRDKGRDTEAFF. The rearrangement joins TRBV12-3 or TRBV12-4 to TRBJ1-1; possibly TRBD1 for D (5 bases). This CDR3 comprises 14 residues. Between the trimmed V and J ends, which lost 6 bases and 3 bases, there was a span of 14 bases.

This clonotype was observed at least ten times. The chain is built from TRBV29-1 and TRBJ1-2; D not resolved. Germline CDR1 SQVTM, CDR2 ANQGSEA. The CDR3 is 10 amino acids. V gave up 0 bases and J gave up 7 bases, with 3 bases separating them. The CDR3 protein is CSVEESGYTF. The DNA for the CDR3 is TGCAGCGTTGAAGAAAGTGGCTACACCTTC.

By proportion, this clonotype is medium-sized (0.01 to 0.1%). The chain is built from TRBV29-1 and TRBJ2-1, with TRBD2 matching over 14 bases. CDR3 length: 16 residues. Germline CDR1 and CDR2: SQVTM and ANQGSEA. With V trimmed by 4 bases and J by 7 bases, 9 bases remained unmatched. The CDR3 nucleotides read TGCAGCGTTGCGGGACTAGCGGGAGAGATGGGTAATGAGCAGTTCTTC. Protein product: CSVAGLAGEMGNEQFF.

This chain uses TRBV7-2 with TRBJ2-3; maybe TRBD1 (6 bases). The CDR3 is made up of 14 amino acids. Trimming pared 4 bases from V and 1 base from J, leaving 9 bases between. The germline gives CDR1 SGHTA, CDR2 FQGNSA. The CDR3 coding sequence is TGTGCCAGCAGCTGGGGGCGAGGCACAGATACGCAGTATTTT. Its protein product is CASSWGRGTDTQYF.

This clonotype has just a few counts. This rearrangement joins TRBV7-2 to TRBJ2-7; D gene unclear. Trimming removed 2 bases at V and 2 bases at J, with 16 bases between. The CDR3 length is 16 residues. Germline V gene lookup returns CDR1 SGHTA and CDR2 FQGNSA. The chain's CDR3 is CASSLIPGRNPYEQYF. DNA for the CDR3: TGTGCCAGCAGCTTAATTCCCGGACGGAACCCCTACGAGCAGTACTTC.

This clonotype was seen more than once but under ten times. The chain combines TRBV7-2 with TRBJ2-7, with 9 bases lining up with TRBD1. Germline V lookup: CDR1 SGHTA, CDR2 FQGNSA. The J segment lost 3 bases and the V segment lost 3 bases, leaving 9 bases of the junction unmatched. CDR3 size: 16 residues. The CDR3 DNA reads as TGTGCCAGCAGCTTGACTTCGACAGGGGGAAACTACGAGCAGTACTTC. Amino acids: CASSLTSTGGNYEQYF.

The rearrangement uses TRBV5-4 and TRBJ2-7; possible D gene TRBD1, 6 bases. V shed 2 bases and J shed 3 bases, with 15 bases lying between them. The length of the CDR3 is 15 residues. Per germline, CDR1 SGHNT and CDR2 YYREEE (reference sequence). CDR3 in DNA: TGTGCCAGCAGCTTACCCGGGCAGGGGCTCTACGAGCAGTACTTC. Translated, it gives CASSLPGQGLYEQYF.

The rearrangement uses TRBV12-3 or TRBV12-4 and TRBJ2-3; 10 nucleotides line up with TRBD1. After removal of 4 bases from V and 3 bases from J, the junction contained 4 bases not matched to a gene. This CDR3 is 15 amino acids long. The CDR3 nucleotides are TGTGCCAGCAGTTCAGAGGACAGGGGGACAGATACGCAGTATTTT. This gives the protein CASSSEDRGTDTQYF.

A note on this clonotype: A read error may account for a junction end that differs from germline. The chain joins TRBV29-1 to TRBJ2-1, with D possibly matching TRBD2 (5 bases). The CDR3 runs 12 residues. Germline values: CDR1 SQVTM, CDR2 ANQGSEA. CDR3 region: CSVERAPWDEQF. Here the CDR3 DNA reads TGCAGCGTTGAGCGGGCCCCTTGGGATGAGCAGTTC.

The table lists this clonotype with a few counts. The rearrangement links TRBV4-3 to TRBJ2-5; possibly TRBD2 for D (5 bases). CDR1 and CDR2 from the germline V gene are LGHNA and YSLEER. The CDR3 contains 16 residues. V was trimmed by 2 bases and J by 5 bases, leaving 18 bases between them. Here the CDR3 reads CASSQHGLVGFETQYF. CDR3 bases: TGCGCCAGCAGCCAACACGGACTCGTGGGTTTTGAGACCCAGTACTTC.

The V and J genes are TRBV12-3 or TRBV12-4 and TRBJ1-3; 7 bases agree with TRBD1. V lost 6 bases and J lost 1; bases outside the gene matches: 3. The CDR3 has 14 residues. CDR3 sequence (DNA): TGTGCCAGCAGACAACAGGGGTCTGGAAACACCATATATTTT. Protein: CASRQQGSGNTIYF.

The rearrangement uses TRBV28 and TRBJ2-6; 8 nucleotides align to TRBD1. Germline lookup yields CDR1 MDHEN and CDR2 SYDVKM. The CDR3 totals 18 residues. V shed 4 bases and J 0 bases; nucleotides not matched to a gene: 8. CDR3 nucleotide sequence: TGTGCCAGCAGTTCCGGGACAGGCAGAACCTCTGGGGCCAACGTCCTGACTTTC. It translates to CASSSGTGRTSGANVLTF.

The chain uses TRBV7-8 and TRBJ2-3, with D perhaps given as TRBD1 or TRBD2 (6 bases each). V lost 2 bases, J lost 3 bases, and 12 bases lay in between. CDR1 SGHVS and CDR2 FQNEAQ come from the germline V gene. The CDR3 has 15 residues. DNA for the CDR3: TGTGCCAGCAGCTTAATAGGGGGGATGACAGATACGCAGTATTTT. It is translated as CASSLIGGMTDTQYF.

This clonotype was observed a few times. This chain joins TRBV4-2 and TRBJ2-1; D may correspond to TRBD1 or TRBD2 (6 bases each). Trimming stripped 1 base from V and 5 bases from J, with 15 bases between. Germline CDR1 is LGHNA and CDR2 is YNFKEQ. The CDR3 runs to 16 residues. The CDR3 is CASSQVTGAIDNEQFF. The CDR3 region has the DNA TGTGCCAGCAGCCAAGTTACGGGGGCCATCGACAATGAGCAGTTCTTC.